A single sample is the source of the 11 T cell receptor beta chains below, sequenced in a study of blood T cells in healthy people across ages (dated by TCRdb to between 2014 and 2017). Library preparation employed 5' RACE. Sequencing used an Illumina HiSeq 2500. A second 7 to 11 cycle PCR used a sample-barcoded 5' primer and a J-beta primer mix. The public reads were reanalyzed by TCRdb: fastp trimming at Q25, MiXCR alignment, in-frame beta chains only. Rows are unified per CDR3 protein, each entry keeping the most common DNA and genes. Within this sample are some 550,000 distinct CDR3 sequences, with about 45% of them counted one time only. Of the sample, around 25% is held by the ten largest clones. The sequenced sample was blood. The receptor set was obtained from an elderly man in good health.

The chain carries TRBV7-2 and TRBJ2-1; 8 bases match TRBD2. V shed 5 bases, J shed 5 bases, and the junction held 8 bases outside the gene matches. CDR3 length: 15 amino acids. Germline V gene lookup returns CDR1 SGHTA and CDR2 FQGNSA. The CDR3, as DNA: TGTGCCAGCAGCCTCCATAGCGGGGCGGACAATGAGCAGTTCTTC. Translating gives CASSLHSGADNEQFF.

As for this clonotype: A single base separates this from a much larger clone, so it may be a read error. CDR3 sequence: CASKRAGVLGQYF. CDR3 bases: TGTGCCAGCAAAAGAGCGGGAGTGCTCGGGCAGTACTTC. The chain has TRBV6-6 and TRBJ2-5, with 8 bases matching TRBD2. The CDR3 has 13 amino acids. The ends lost 7 bases at V and 11 bases at J; junction bases unmatched: 12. Germline-derived CDR1 and CDR2 are MNHNY and SVGAGI (reference sequence).

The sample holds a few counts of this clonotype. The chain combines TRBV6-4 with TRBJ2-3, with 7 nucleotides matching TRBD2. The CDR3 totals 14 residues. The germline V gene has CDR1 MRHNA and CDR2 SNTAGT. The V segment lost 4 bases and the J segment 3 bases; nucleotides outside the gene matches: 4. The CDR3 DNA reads TGTGCCAGCAGTGCGGGCGGGGGTACAGATACGCAGTATTTT. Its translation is CASSAGGGTDTQYF.

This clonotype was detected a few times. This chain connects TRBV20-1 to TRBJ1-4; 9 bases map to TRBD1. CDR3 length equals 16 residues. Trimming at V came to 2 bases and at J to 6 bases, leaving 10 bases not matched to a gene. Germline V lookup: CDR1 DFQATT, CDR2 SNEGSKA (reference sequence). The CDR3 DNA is TGCAGTGCTAGACTTAGGGGGACAGGGCCCTATGAAAAACTGTTTTTT. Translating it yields CSARLRGTGPYEKLFF.

The CDR3 DNA sequence: TGTGCCAGCAGCTTAGGAAGCAGGGTGGTTGACAATGAGCAGTTCTTC. Translating it yields CASSLGSRVVDNEQFF. V is TRBV5-5 and J is TRBJ2-1; D is perhaps TRBD1 (5 bases). Trimming stripped 2 bases from V and 5 bases from J, with 17 bases between. The CDR3 length is 16 residues. Germline V gives CDR1 SGHKS, CDR2 YYEKEE (reference sequence).

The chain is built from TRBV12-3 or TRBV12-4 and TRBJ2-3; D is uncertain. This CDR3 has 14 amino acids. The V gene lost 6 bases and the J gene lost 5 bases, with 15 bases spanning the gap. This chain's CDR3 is CASSRARLVDTQYF. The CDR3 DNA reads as TGTGCCAGCAGCCGAGCACGGTTAGTAGATACGCAGTATTTT.

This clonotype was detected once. The CDR3 DNA is TGTGCCAGCAGTTCCCTGGATGCGCGGACCGATACGCAGTATTTT. It is translated as CASSSLDARTDTQYF. The J gene is TRBJ2-3, the V gene TRBV28; no definite D call. This CDR3 comprises 15 residues. The germline V and J ends were trimmed by 4 bases and 6 bases, with 17 bases remaining between them. Germline CDR1 is MDHEN and CDR2 is SYDVKM.

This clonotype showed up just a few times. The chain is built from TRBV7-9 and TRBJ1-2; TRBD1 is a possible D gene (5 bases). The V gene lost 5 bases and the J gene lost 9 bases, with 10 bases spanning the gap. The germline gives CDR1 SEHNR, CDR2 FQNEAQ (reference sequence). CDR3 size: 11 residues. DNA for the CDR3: TGTGCCAGCAGCCCAGGGAATCGCTACACCTTC. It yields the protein CASSPGNRYTF. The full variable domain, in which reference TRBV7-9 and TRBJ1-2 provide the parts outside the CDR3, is DTGVSQNPRHKITKRGQNVTFRCDPISEHNRLYWYRQTLGQGPEFLTYFQNEAQLEKSRLLSDRFSAERPKGSFSTLEIQRTEQGDSAMYLCASSPGNRYTFGSGTRLTVV.

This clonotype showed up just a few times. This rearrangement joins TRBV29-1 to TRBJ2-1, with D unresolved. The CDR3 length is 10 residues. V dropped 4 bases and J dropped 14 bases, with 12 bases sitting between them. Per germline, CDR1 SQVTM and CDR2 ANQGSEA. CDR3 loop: CSVGVAIEFF. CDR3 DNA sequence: TGCAGCGTTGGGGTAGCTATCGAGTTCTTC.

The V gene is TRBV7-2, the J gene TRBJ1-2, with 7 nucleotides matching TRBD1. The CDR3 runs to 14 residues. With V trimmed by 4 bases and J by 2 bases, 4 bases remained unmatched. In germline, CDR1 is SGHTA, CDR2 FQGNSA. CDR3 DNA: TGTGCCAGCAGCTACAGGGGAATCAACTATGGCTACACCTTC. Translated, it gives CASSYRGINYGYTF.

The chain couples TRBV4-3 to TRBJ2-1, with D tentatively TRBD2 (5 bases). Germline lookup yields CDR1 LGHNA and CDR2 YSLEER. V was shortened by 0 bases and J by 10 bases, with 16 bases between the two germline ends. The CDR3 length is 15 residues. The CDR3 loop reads CASSQDRGSVREQFF. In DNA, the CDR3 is TGCGCCAGCAGCCAAGATCGTGGGAGTGTTCGCGAGCAGTTCTTC.